One sample yielded the 28 T cell receptor beta chains listed below, sequenced in a study of blood T cells in healthy people across ages. The authors ran a second PCR of about 6 to 11 cycles using a sample-barcoded 5' primer and a J-beta primer mix. TCRdb reprocessed the 5' RACE reads via MiXCR and lists one record per CDR3 protein. Altogether 800,000 or so distinct CDR3 sequences are present, roughly 25% being singletons, with the ten largest covering under 4.5%. This same sample was also part of a study on T cells of mothers and their children.

What was sequenced was blood. The receptors stem from a boy younger than 18 in good health.

The J gene is TRBJ1-1, the V gene TRBV28, with TRBD1 matching over 7 bases. Germline V CDR1 and CDR2: MDHEN, SYDVKM. V trimming: 3 bases; J trimming: 2 bases; junction bases outside the gene matches: 3. The CDR3 is made up of 14 amino acids. The CDR3 region has the DNA TGTGCCAGCAGTTTTTGGGACAGCAACACTGAAGCTTTCTTT. The encoded protein is CASSFWDSNTEAFF.

This chain uses TRBV28 with TRBJ1-5, with TRBD1 matching 7 bases. This CDR3 is built from 14 residues. V lost 5 bases and J lost 4; bases outside the gene matches: 5. The V gene's germline CDR1 is MDHEN and CDR2 SYDVKM. The CDR3 bases are TGTGCCAGCAGTCCCCGGGACAGTAATCAGCCCCAGCATTTT. Protein sequence: CASSPRDSNQPQHF.

The V gene is TRBV12-3 or TRBV12-4, the J gene TRBJ2-5, with unresolved D. The V and J ends lost 3 bases and 2 bases respectively, with 10 bases between them. The CDR3 is 14 amino acids. Written as DNA, the CDR3 is TGTGCCAGCAGTTTTCTCGCAAGTCAAGAGACCCAGTACTTC. Its translation is CASSFLASQETQYF.

This rearrangement joins TRBV7-9 to TRBJ2-7, with TRBD1 matching 7 bases. CDR1 SEHNR and CDR2 FQNEAQ come from the germline V gene (reference sequence). This CDR3 has 15 amino acids. V gave up 5 bases and J gave up 3 bases; unmatched junction bases: 10. CDR3 coding DNA: TGTGCCAGCAGCCCCCGGACAGGAAACATCTACGAGCAGTACTTC. This translates into CASSPRTGNIYEQYF.

The CDR3 DNA sequence: TGTGCCAGTAGTATAGAGACTTTGGGGAACACTGAAGCTTTCTTT. Translation gives CASSIETLGNTEAFF. This chain uses TRBV19 with TRBJ1-1; no definite D call. Germline CDR1 reads LNHDA; CDR2 reads SQIVND (reference sequence). Between the trimmed V and J ends, which lost 0 bases and 1 base, there was a span of 9 bases. CDR3 length: 15 amino acids.

This clonotype was seen more than once but under ten times. The chain uses TRBV3-1 and TRBJ2-7, with TRBD2 as a possible D gene (5 bases). V was clipped by 6 bases and J by 0 bases, with 18 bases between them. Germline CDR1 reads LGHDT; CDR2 reads YNNKEL (reference sequence). CDR3 length equals 16 residues. The CDR3 reads CASSPRSPEGSYEQYF. The DNA for the CDR3 is TGTGCCAGCAGTCCACGCTCCCCCGAGGGCTCCTACGAGCAGTACTTC.

The chain combines TRBV11-2 with TRBJ2-2; D gene uncertain. Trimming took 1 base from V and 7 from J, leaving 7 bases between them. The CDR3 is 13 residues long. In germline, CDR1 is SGHAT, CDR2 FQNNGV. CDR3 region: CASSLGVYGELFF. The CDR3 DNA follows: TGTGCCAGCAGCTTAGGGGTTTACGGGGAGCTGTTTTTT.

The gene calls are TRBV27 and TRBJ2-1; TRBD2 is a possible D gene (6 bases). This CDR3 has 13 residues. The V gene's germline CDR1 is MNHEY and CDR2 SMNVEV (reference sequence). V was pared by 6 bases and J by 4 bases, with 10 bases between. This CDR3 is CASRPRGYNEQFF. CDR3 in DNA: TGTGCCAGCAGACCACGGGGGTACAATGAGCAGTTCTTC.

The gene calls are TRBV20-1 and TRBJ2-7; 7 bases line up with TRBD2. With V trimmed by 3 bases and J by 1 base, 9 bases remained unmatched. The germline V gene encodes CDR1 DFQATT and CDR2 SNEGSKA (reference sequence). The CDR3 contains 15 residues. Here the CDR3 reads CSARDRDYPSYEQYF. DNA of the CDR3: TGCAGTGCTAGGGACCGGGACTACCCTTCCTACGAGCAGTACTTC.

This clonotype was seen a single time. The chain has TRBV28 and TRBJ2-1; either TRBD1 or TRBD2 may fit D (5 bases each). Germline-derived CDR1 and CDR2 are MDHEN and SYDVKM. The CDR3 covers 14 residues. V lost 4 bases to trimming and J lost 1 base, with 8 bases between them. Written as DNA, the CDR3 is TGTGCCAGCAGTTCCTGGGGGTCCTACAATGAGCAGTTCTTC. Translating gives CASSSWGSYNEQFF.

In this sample, this clonotype turned up a few times. The genes are TRBV12-3 or TRBV12-4 and TRBJ2-5; D is possibly TRBD1 or TRBD2 (5 bases each). This CDR3 contains 14 residues. Trimming cost V 3 bases and J 5 bases, with 13 bases left between them. CDR3 nucleotide sequence: TGTGCCAGCAGTTTGAGGGGTACTGTGGAGACCCAGTACTTC. It specifies CASSLRGTVETQYF.

In this sample, this clonotype turned up many times. J is TRBJ2-3 and V is TRBV3-1, with D possibly TRBD1 on 6 matching bases. Trimming left V 4 bases short and J 3 bases short, with 11 bases between. The CDR3 loop spans 14 amino acids. The germline V gene encodes CDR1 LGHDT and CDR2 YNNKEL (reference sequence). The CDR3 spells CASSPRQGTDTQYF. CDR3 sequence (DNA): TGTGCCAGCAGCCCTCGTCAGGGGACAGATACGCAGTATTTT.

J is TRBJ2-3 and V is TRBV9; TRBD1 matches at 7 bases. The ends lost 2 bases at V and 0 bases at J; junction bases unmatched: 9. This CDR3 has 17 residues. In germline, CDR1 is SGDLS, CDR2 YYNGEE. The CDR3 sequence: CASSVESGTASTDTQYF. The CDR3 nucleotides read TGTGCCAGCAGCGTGGAGTCCGGGACAGCTAGCACAGATACGCAGTATTTT.

The rearrangement joins TRBV6-5 to TRBJ1-1; D call uncertain. Germline V lookup: CDR1 MNHEY, CDR2 SVGAGI. V was clipped by 6 bases and J by 10 bases, with 12 bases between them. CDR3 length equals 11 residues. The CDR3 region has the DNA TGTGCCAGCAGAACGGGAAAACGAGCTTTCTTT. Protein: CASRTGKRAFF.

In this sample, this clonotype turned up a few times. The gene calls are TRBV18 and TRBJ1-3; TRBD1 matches at 8 bases. The CDR3 spans 17 residues. V dropped 3 bases and J dropped 2; count of bases not matched to a gene: 9. Germline V gene sequence: CDR1 KGHSH, CDR2 LQKENI. CDR3 DNA: TGTGCCAGCTCACCTACCCGGACAGGGAGTGCTGGAAACACCATATATTTT. Protein: CASSPTRTGSAGNTIYF.

This clonotype was seen more than once but under ten times. This chain's CDR3 is CASSNGTSGYEQYF. In DNA form, the CDR3 reads TGTGCCAGCAGCAACGGGACTAGCGGCTACGAGCAGTACTTC. The J gene is TRBJ2-7, the V gene TRBV9, with 11 bases identical to TRBD2. J was trimmed by 3 bases and V by 4 bases; bases with no gene match: 3. CDR3 length: 14 residues. Germline CDR1 and CDR2: SGDLS and YYNGEE.

The V and J genes are TRBV5-1 and TRBJ1-2; D possibly corresponds to TRBD1 (5 bases). V lost 3 bases and J lost 4, with 16 bases in between. Germline V gene lookup returns CDR1 SGHRS and CDR2 YFSETQ. The CDR3 is made up of 15 amino acids. The CDR3 region is CASSSTVGGGYGYTF. The CDR3 coding sequence is TGCGCCAGCAGCTCGACAGTAGGTGGGGGCTATGGCTACACCTTC.

The V gene is TRBV11-2, the J gene TRBJ2-1; D gene unclear. Per the germline V gene, CDR1 is SGHAT and CDR2 is FQNNGV. The CDR3 consists of 14 residues. Trimming stripped 1 base from V and 0 bases from J, with 4 bases between. The CDR3 DNA follows: TGTGCCAGCAGCTTAGCGGCCTCCTACAATGAGCAGTTCTTC. The encoded protein is CASSLAASYNEQFF.

The V call is TRBV7-9, the J call TRBJ2-5, with 7 nucleotides matching TRBD2. J gave up 5 bases and V 5 bases, and 8 bases lay outside the gene matches. Germline CDR1 and CDR2: SEHNR and FQNEAQ (reference sequence). The CDR3 length is 14 residues. The CDR3: CASSPRPAGETQYF. As DNA, the CDR3 is TGTGCCAGCAGCCCCCGGCCAGCGGGGGAGACCCAGTACTTC. Based on the CDR3 plus reference TRBV7-9 and TRBJ2-5, the full variable domain is DTGVSQNPRHKITKRGQNVTFRCDPISEHNRLYWYRQTLGQGPEFLTYFQNEAQLEKSRLLSDRFSAERPKGSFSTLEIQRTEQGDSAMYLCASSPRPAGETQYFGPGTRLLVL.

The chain is built from TRBV5-1 and TRBJ1-1; TRBD1 might be the D (6 bases). The germline V gene encodes CDR1 SGHRS and CDR2 YFSETQ. The CDR3 covers 15 residues. The germline V and J ends were trimmed by 7 bases and 8 bases, with 24 bases remaining between them. The CDR3 loop is CASYETGMVETEAFF. CDR3 DNA: TGCGCCAGCTATGAAACAGGGATGGTAGAGACCGAAGCTTTCTTT.

The gene calls are TRBV6-5 and TRBJ2-5; weak D call: TRBD2 (5 bases). Germline V lookup: CDR1 MNHEY, CDR2 SVGAGI. This CDR3 contains 14 residues. Trimming removed 4 bases at V and 4 bases at J, with 13 bases between. The CDR3 bases are TGTGCCAGCAGTTCCGATGGACTTGGAGAGACCCAGTACTTC. It yields the protein CASSSDGLGETQYF.

CDR3 sequence (DNA): TGTGCCAGCAGTTTTGCCGATGGGTACGAGCAGTACTTC. Its protein is CASSFADGYEQYF. The chain links TRBV28 to TRBJ2-7; D is undetermined. V was trimmed by 3 bases and J by 4 bases, leaving 10 bases between them. The germline V gene encodes CDR1 MDHEN and CDR2 SYDVKM. The CDR3 loop spans 13 amino acids. Complete variable domain (other parts from reference TRBV28 and TRBJ2-7): DVKVTQSSRYLVKRTGEKVFLECVQDMDHENMFWYRQDPGLGLRLIYFSYDVKMKEKGDIPEGYSVSREKKERFSLILESASTNQTSMYLCASSFADGYEQYFGPGTRLTVT.

This clonotype was seen a handful of times. The gene calls are TRBV12-3 or TRBV12-4 and TRBJ2-7; 7 positions agree with TRBD1. The length of the CDR3 is 14 residues. Trimming at V came to 3 bases and at J to 2 bases, leaving 4 bases not matched to a gene. DNA of the CDR3: TGTGCCAGCAGTTTGAAGGGACAGCCCTACGAGCAGTACTTC. This translates into CASSLKGQPYEQYF.

This clonotype was seen a handful of times. The chain employs TRBV7-9 and TRBJ2-7, with 7 nucleotides matching TRBD2. With V trimmed by 2 bases and J by 5 bases, 6 bases remained unmatched. CDR1 SEHNR and CDR2 FQNEAQ come from the germline V gene (reference sequence). The CDR3 sequence is 14 residues long. The CDR3 loop is CASSLQGGNDEQYF. The CDR3 nucleotides are TGTGCCAGCAGCTTACAGGGAGGGAATGACGAGCAGTACTTC.

This clonotype showed up just once. J is TRBJ2-5 and V is TRBV6-2 or TRBV6-3, with TRBD2 matching 11 bases. This CDR3 region has 15 residues. CDR1 MNHEY and CDR2 SVGEGT come from the germline V gene. V was clipped by 6 bases and J by 3 bases; unmatched bases: 6. Here the CDR3 reads CASSRLAGPKETQYF. As DNA, the CDR3 is TGTGCCAGCAGCAGACTAGCGGGACCGAAAGAGACCCAGTACTTC.

This chain links TRBV29-1 with TRBJ1-2; possibly TRBD1 for D (5 bases). The CDR3 length is 12 residues. V lost 3 bases to trimming and J lost 4 bases, with 9 bases between them. CDR1 and CDR2 from the germline V gene are SQVTM and ANQGSEA. The CDR3 DNA is TGCAGCGTTGAGGGGACGTTCTATGGCTACACCTTC. Protein sequence: CSVEGTFYGYTF.

This clonotype was recorded a few times. The chain employs TRBV6-6 and TRBJ1-3, with D perhaps TRBD1 (5 bases). The CDR3 is made up of 14 amino acids. Germline CDR1 and CDR2: MNHNY and SVGAGI (reference sequence). Trimming removed 2 bases from V and 6 bases from J, with 11 bases in between. The CDR3 DNA reads TGTGCCAGCAGTTACAAAGGGGCGGAAAACACCATATATTTT. As protein: CASSYKGAENTIYF.

The J gene is TRBJ2-7, the V gene TRBV7-9, with a tentative D call TRBD1 (6 bases). The CDR3 loop spans 16 amino acids. CDR1 SEHNR and CDR2 FQNEAQ come from the germline V gene (reference sequence). With 3 bases removed from V and 1 base from J, the gap between germline ends came to 16 bases. CDR3 DNA: TGTGCCAGCAGCTTGGTACGGGACATTGGATCCTACGAGCAGTACTTC. This encodes CASSLVRDIGSYEQYF. Supplemented by reference TRBV7-9 and TRBJ2-7, the full variable domain reads DTGVSQNPRHKITKRGQNVTFRCDPISEHNRLYWYRQTLGQGPEFLTYFQNEAQLEKSRLLSDRFSAERPKGSFSTLEIQRTEQGDSAMYLCASSLVRDIGSYEQYFGPGTRLTVT.